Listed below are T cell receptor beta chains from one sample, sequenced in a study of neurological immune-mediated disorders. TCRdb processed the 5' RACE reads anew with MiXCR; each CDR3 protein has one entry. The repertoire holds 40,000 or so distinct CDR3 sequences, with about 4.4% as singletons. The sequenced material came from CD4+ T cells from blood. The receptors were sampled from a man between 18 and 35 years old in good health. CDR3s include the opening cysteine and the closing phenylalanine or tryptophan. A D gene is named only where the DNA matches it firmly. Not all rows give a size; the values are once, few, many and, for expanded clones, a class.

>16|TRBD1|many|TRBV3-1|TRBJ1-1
CASSQGTGGVDTEAFF
TGTGCCAGCAGCCAAGGAACAGGGGGCGTGGACACTGAAGCTTTCTTT
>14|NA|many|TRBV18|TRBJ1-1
CASSPPDKNTEAFF
TGTGCCAGCTCACCACCGGACAAGAACACTGAAGCTTTCTTT
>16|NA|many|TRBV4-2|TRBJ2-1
CASSHNEGSSYNEQFF
TGTGCCAGCAGCCATAATGAGGGGAGCTCCTACAATGAGCAGTTCTTC
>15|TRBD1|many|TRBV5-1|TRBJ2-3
CASSLEDRVADTQYF
TGCGCCAGCAGCTTGGAGGACAGGGTCGCAGATACGCAGTATTTT
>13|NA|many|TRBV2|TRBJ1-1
CASRGEQNTEAFF
TGTGCCAGCAGGGGGGAACAGAACACTGAAGCTTTCTTT
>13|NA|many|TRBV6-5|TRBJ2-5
CASRRRTRETQYF
TGTGCCAGCCGAAGGAGGACACGCGAGACCCAGTACTTC
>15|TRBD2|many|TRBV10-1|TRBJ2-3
CASSVQAGEADTQYF
TGCGCCAGCAGTGTCCAAGCGGGGGAGGCAGATACGCAGTATTTT
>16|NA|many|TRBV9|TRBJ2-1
CASSVEAGGAPNEQFF
TGTGCCAGCAGCGTAGAGGCTGGGGGGGCCCCTAATGAGCAGTTCTTC
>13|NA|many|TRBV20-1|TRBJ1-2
CSATETGIKVYTF
TGCAGTGCTACCGAAACAGGGATTAAAGTCTACACCTTC
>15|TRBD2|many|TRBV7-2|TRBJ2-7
CASSSSGGLSYEQYF
TGTGCCAGCAGCTCTAGCGGGGGGCTATCCTACGAGCAGTACTTC
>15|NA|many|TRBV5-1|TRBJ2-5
CASSFQHGVEETQYF
TGCGCCAGCAGCTTCCAGCATGGGGTAGAAGAGACCCAGTACTTC
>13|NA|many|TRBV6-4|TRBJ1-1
CASSAQGNTEAFF
TGTGCCAGCAGCGCACAGGGGAACACTGAAGCTTTCTTT
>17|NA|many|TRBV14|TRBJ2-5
CASSQALVAGTSETQYF
TGTGCCAGCAGCCAAGCCCTAGTGGCTGGGACCTCGGAGACCCAGTACTTC
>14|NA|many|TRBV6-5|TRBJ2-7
CASRPGHSFYEQYF
TGTGCCAGCAGGCCGGGACATTCGTTCTACGAGCAGTACTTC
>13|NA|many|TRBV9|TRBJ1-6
CASSAVLNSPLHF
TGTGCCAGCAGCGCTGTACTGAATTCACCCCTCCACTTT
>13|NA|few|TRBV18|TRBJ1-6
CASSTGDYSPLHF
TGTGCCAGCTCAACGGGCGATTATTCACCCCTCCACTTT
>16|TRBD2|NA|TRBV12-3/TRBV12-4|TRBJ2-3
CTSSYSGLAGKDTQYF
TGTACCAGTAGTTACTCCGGACTAGCGGGGAAAGATACGCAGTATTTT
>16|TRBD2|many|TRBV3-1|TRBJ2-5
CASSQVSGGSQETQYF
TGTGCCAGCAGCCAAGTCAGCGGGGGAAGCCAAGAGACCCAGTACTTC